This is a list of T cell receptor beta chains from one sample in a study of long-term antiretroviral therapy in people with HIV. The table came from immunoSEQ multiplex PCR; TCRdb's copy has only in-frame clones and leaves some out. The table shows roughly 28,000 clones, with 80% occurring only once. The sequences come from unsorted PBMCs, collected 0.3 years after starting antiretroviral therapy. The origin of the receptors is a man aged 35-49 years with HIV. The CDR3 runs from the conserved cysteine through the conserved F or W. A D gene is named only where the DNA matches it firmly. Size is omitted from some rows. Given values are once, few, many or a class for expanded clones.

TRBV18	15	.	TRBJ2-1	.	TGTGCCAGCTCACCCTTCCCAGGCATAAGCAATGAGCAGTTCTTC	CASSPFPGISNEQFF
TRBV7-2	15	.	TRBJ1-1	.	TGTGCCAGCAGCTTAGGGAGCCAGACTAACACTGAAGCTTTCTTT	CASSLGSQTNTEAFF
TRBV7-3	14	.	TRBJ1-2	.	TGTGCCAGCAGCCCCGATACAGGGTTCTATGGCTACACCTTC	CASSPDTGFYGYTF
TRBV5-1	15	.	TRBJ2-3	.	TGCGCCAGCAGCTTGGCAAACGTAGGCACAGATACGCAGTATTTT	CASSLANVGTDTQYF
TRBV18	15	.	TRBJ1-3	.	TGTGCCAGCTCACCACAGTCGAGGGGAGGAAACACCATATATTTT	CASSPQSRGGNTIYF
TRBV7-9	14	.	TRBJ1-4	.	TGTGCCAGCAGCTCTCCGGCGGACGGTGAAAAACTGTTTTTT	CASSSPADGEKLFF
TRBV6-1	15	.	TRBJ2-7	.	TGTGCCAGCACCACTATCGGGGGATCGGGCTACGAGCAGTACTTC	CASTTIGGSGYEQYF
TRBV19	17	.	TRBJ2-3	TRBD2	TGTGCCAGTAGTATAAGGGACTATCCGCTTAGCACAGATACGCAGTATTTT	CASSIRDYPLSTDTQYF
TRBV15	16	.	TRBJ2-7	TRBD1	TGTGCCACCAGCAGAGGCGGACAGGGGGTAGGGTACGAGCAGTACTTC	CATSRGGQGVGYEQYF
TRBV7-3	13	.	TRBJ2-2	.	TGTGCCAGCAGCGTCTTATCGGGCGGGGAGCTGTTTTTT	CASSVLSGGELFF
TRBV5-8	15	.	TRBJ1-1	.	TGTGCCAGCAGCCACCGGCAGGGGCGGGGAACTGAAGCTTTCTTT	CASSHRQGRGTEAFF
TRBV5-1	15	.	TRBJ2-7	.	TGCGCCAGCAGCTTGGCCAGCAGGGGAGTCGACGAGCAGTACTTC	CASSLASRGVDEQYF
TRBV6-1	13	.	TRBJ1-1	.	TGTGCCAGCATAAGGACTTGGAAAAGTGAAGCTTTCTTT	CASIRTWKSEAFF
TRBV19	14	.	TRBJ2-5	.	TGTGCCAGTAGGGACGGAGGGGGGCAAGAGACCCAGTACTTC	CASRDGGGQETQYF
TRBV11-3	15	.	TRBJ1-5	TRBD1	TGTGCCAGCAGCTTACAGGGGGATAGCAATCAGCCCCAGCATTTT	CASSLQGDSNQPQHF
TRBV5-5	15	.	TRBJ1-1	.	TGTGCCAGCAGCTTTCAGGGTATAAGGAACACTGAAGCTTTCTTT	CASSFQGIRNTEAFF
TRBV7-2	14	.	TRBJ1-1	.	TGTGCCAGCAGCTTCCAACAGGGTGTGACTGAAGCTTTCTTT	CASSFQQGVTEAFF
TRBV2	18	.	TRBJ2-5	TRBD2	TGTGCCAGCACCCAACGGGGGATCCGGGGGGGTCCGCAAGAGACCCAGTACTTC	CASTQRGIRGGPQETQYF
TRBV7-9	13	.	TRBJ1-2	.	TGTGCCAGCAGCTCGACGGGGATCTATGGCTACACCTTC	CASSSTGIYGYTF
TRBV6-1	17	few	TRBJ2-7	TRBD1	TGTGCCAGCAGTGAAGCGCTGTCGACAGGGTATCGCCGCGAGCAGTACTTC	CASSEALSTGYRREQYF
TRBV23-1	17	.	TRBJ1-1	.	TGCGCCAGCAGCCCAACCCTCAGCGGGGAAATGAACACTGAAGCTTTCTTT	CASSPTLSGEMNTEAFF
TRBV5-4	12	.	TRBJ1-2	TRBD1	TGTGCCAGCAGCAGGGACAGGGATGGCTACACCTTC	CASSRDRDGYTF
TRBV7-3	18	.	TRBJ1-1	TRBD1	TGTGCCAGCAGCCCTACGGGACAGGGGGCTAAAGAGAACACTGAAGCTTTCTTT	CASSPTGQGAKENTEAFF
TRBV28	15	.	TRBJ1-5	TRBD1	TGTGCCAGCAGTTTGGGGACAGGGGACAATCAGCCCCAGCATTTT	CASSLGTGDNQPQHF
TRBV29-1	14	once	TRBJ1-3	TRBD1	TGCAGCGCCACGGACAGGGAGTCCGGAAACACCATATATTTT	CSATDRESGNTIYF
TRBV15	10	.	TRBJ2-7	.	TGTGCCACCCGTTCCTACGAGCAGTACTTC	CATRSYEQYF
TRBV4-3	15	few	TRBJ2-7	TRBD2	TGCGCCAGCAGCCAAGGACTAGCGGGCTACTACGAGCAGTACTTC	CASSQGLAGYYEQYF
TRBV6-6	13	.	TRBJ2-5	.	TGTGCCAGCAGTACTCGGACCGGGGGGACCCAGTACTTC	CASSTRTGGTQYF
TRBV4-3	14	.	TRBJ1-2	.	TGCGCCAGCAGCCCCGGGTGGGGAAACTATGGCTACACCTTC	CASSPGWGNYGYTF
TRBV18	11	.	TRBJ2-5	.	TGTGCCAGCTCACCTGGGGAGACCCAGTACTTC	CASSPGETQYF
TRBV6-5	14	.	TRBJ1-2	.	TGTGCCAGCAGTTACTCCGAGGGCACCTATGGCTACACCTTC	CASSYSEGTYGYTF
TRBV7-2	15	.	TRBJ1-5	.	TGTGCCAGCAGCTTAGGCAGGGGCCTTTATCAGCCCCAGCATTTT	CASSLGRGLYQPQHF
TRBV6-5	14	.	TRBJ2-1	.	TGTGCCAGCAGTTATGGGAGGAAATCCGATGAGCAGTTCTTC	CASSYGRKSDEQFF
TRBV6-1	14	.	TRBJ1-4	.	TGTGCCAGCAGTGAAACTTACCATAATGAAAAACTGTTTTTT	CASSETYHNEKLFF
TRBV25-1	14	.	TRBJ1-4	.	TGTGCCAGCGGAGGAGGACGGGTGTATGAAAAACTGTTTTTT	CASGGGRVYEKLFF
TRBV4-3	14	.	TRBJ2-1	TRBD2	TGCGCCAGCAGCCCGTTAGCGGGAGTTTCTGAGCAGTTCTTC	CASSPLAGVSEQFF
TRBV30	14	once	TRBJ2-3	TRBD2	TGTGCCTGGAGTGTACAACGGGGGGCAGATACGCAGTATTTT	CAWSVQRGADTQYF
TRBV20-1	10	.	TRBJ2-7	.	TGCAGTGCCGCCTCCTACGAGCAGTACTTC	CSAASYEQYF
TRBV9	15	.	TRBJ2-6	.	TGTGCCAGCAGCGTAGGTGGCACTGGGGCCAACGTCCTGACTTTC	CASSVGGTGANVLTF
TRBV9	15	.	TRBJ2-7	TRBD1	TGTGCCAGCAGCCCCGGACAGGGGGCTACCTACGAGCAGTACTTC	CASSPGQGATYEQYF
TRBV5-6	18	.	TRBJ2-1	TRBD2	TGTGCCAGCAGCCAAATACTAGCGGGGGGAAGCTCCTACAATGAGCAGTTCTTC	CASSQILAGGSSYNEQFF
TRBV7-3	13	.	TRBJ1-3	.	TGTGCCAGCAGCCTAGCCGGGGGAAACACCATATATTTT	CASSLAGGNTIYF